This paragraph covers one TCR beta chain sequence. Its antigen is as yet unknown. Authors of the study amplified TCR beta CDR3 regions from RNA transcripts. TCR CDR3 underwent first-round RT-PCR with the HTBI primer set. TCRdb re-called the multiplex PCR reads through MiXCR, storing one row per CDR3 protein. The data contain more than 500,000 distinct CDR3 sequences, roughly 14% of them singletons. The sample is drawn from a study of T cells in Graves' hyperthyroidism and ophthalmopathy. Points from the study as a whole: The model predicted ophthalmopathy a median approximately 6.3 months before onset.

The germline CDR1 and CDR2 sequences are SGHAT and FQNNGV. The length of the CDR3 is 16 residues. Trimming took 4 bases from V and 6 from J; bases not matched to a gene: 15. Sequencing was performed on blood. V usage is TRBV11-2 and J usage is TRBJ2-7, with 7 positions matching TRBD2. The sequence derives from a woman between 40 and 50 years old with Graves' ophthalmopathy. Written as DNA, the CDR3 is TGTGCCAGCAGCTATTTTGCGGGAGCCCCTCCTCTCGAGCAGTACTTC. Protein sequence: CASSYFAGAPPLEQYF.